The 24 T cell receptor beta chains in this list originate from one sample, sequenced in a study of cytomegalovirus exposure and HLA in healthy donors. PCR was performed using 60 Vbeta and 13 Jbeta primers. Only in-frame clones appear in the TCRdb table, and some are missing; sequencing was by immunoSEQ multiplex PCR. The sample has fewer than 200,000 clones, 71% seen once. Input material: PBMCs. The source is a woman under 40 in good health and CMV-seronegative.

This chain uses TRBV7-9 with TRBJ1-4; 7 positions match TRBD1. Germline V gene lookup returns CDR1 SEHNR and CDR2 FQNEAQ (reference sequence). The V segment lost 3 bases and the J segment 5 bases; nucleotides outside the gene matches: 12. The CDR3 loop spans 17 amino acids. In DNA form, the CDR3 reads TGTGCCAGCAGCTTTGGGCAGGGGGTAAAGAAAAATGAAAAACTGTTTTTT. Amino acid sequence: CASSFGQGVKKNEKLFF. The full variable domain, in which reference TRBV7-9 and TRBJ1-4 provide the parts outside the CDR3, is DTGVSQNPRHKITKRGQNVTFRCDPISEHNRLYWYRQTLGQGPEFLTYFQNEAQLEKSRLLSDRFSAERPKGSFSTLEIQRTEQGDSAMYLCASSFGQGVKKNEKLFFGSGTQLSVL.

This chain links TRBV9 with TRBJ2-2, with a possible D match to TRBD1 (6 bases). The CDR3 totals 15 residues. Germline values: CDR1 SGDLS, CDR2 YYNGEE. Trimming left V 1 base short and J 1 base short, with 8 bases between. The CDR3 DNA reads TGTGCCAGCAGCGTACTAGGGGGGAACACCGGGGAGCTGTTTTTT. Its translation is CASSVLGGNTGELFF.

V is TRBV7-9 and J is TRBJ2-3; 10 nucleotides align to TRBD1. V shed 5 bases and J 1 base; nucleotides not matched to a gene: 3. This CDR3 region has 15 residues. Germline values: CDR1 SEHNR, CDR2 FQNEAQ (reference sequence). The CDR3 bases are TGTGCCAGCAGCGCTGGGACAGGGGGCACAGATACGCAGTATTTT. Residues: CASSAGTGGTDTQYF.

V gene TRBV4-3 combines with J gene TRBJ2-2; the match to TRBD2 covers 9 bases. The CDR3 length is 15 residues. V was clipped by 1 base and J by 6 bases; unmatched bases: 3. Germline loops: CDR1 LGHNA, CDR2 YSLEER. The CDR3 loop reads CASSQVSSGAGELFF. The DNA for the CDR3 is TGCGCCAGCAGCCAAGTATCTAGCGGGGCCGGGGAGCTGTTTTTT.

The gene calls are TRBV21-1 and TRBJ1-6; the table's D call of TRBD1 was not tested on the DNA. TRBV21-1 is designated a pseudogene. This CDR3 has 15 amino acids. CDR3 in DNA: TGTGCCAGCAGCAAAGCGGGACAGGGAAATTCACCCCTCCACTTT. Encoded protein: CASSKAGQGNSPLHF.

The rearrangement uses TRBV6-5 and TRBJ2-2; D might be TRBD2 (5 bases). CDR1 MNHEY and CDR2 SVGAGI come from the germline V gene. The CDR3 loop spans 13 amino acids. Trimming pared 2 bases from V and 7 bases from J, leaving 8 bases between. The CDR3 nucleotides are TGTGCCAGCAGTTACGGGAGCATCGGGGAGCTGTTTTTT. Its protein product is CASSYGSIGELFF.

The table lists this clone with a few counts. The V and J genes are TRBV19 and TRBJ2-7; possible D gene TRBD1, 6 bases. The CDR3 covers 14 residues. CDR1 is LNHDA, CDR2 SQIVND, per germline (reference sequence). V lost 6 bases to trimming and J lost 3 bases, with 15 bases between them. CDR3 in amino acids: CASSRNQDSYEQYF. The DNA of the CDR3 is TGTGCCAGTAGCCGAAATCAGGACAGCTACGAGCAGTACTTC.

This chain connects TRBV19 to TRBJ1-5, with 7 positions matching TRBD1. J lost 5 bases, V lost 5 bases, and 9 bases had no gene match. The V gene's germline CDR1 is LNHDA and CDR2 SQIVND (reference sequence). The CDR3 length is 15 residues. DNA of the CDR3: TGTGCCAGTAGTCCTCAGTCAGGGGGTGATCAGCCCCAGCATTTT. Its protein is CASSPQSGGDQPQHF.

The chain combines TRBV20-1 with TRBJ2-1; D remains unclear. Trimming pared 6 bases from V and 5 bases from J, leaving 8 bases between. Germline CDR1 and CDR2: DFQATT and SNEGSKA (reference sequence). The CDR3 extends over 11 amino acids. CDR3: CSAAANNEQFF. CDR3 in DNA: TGCAGTGCGGCAGCGAACAATGAGCAGTTCTTC.

V and J are TRBV5-1 and TRBJ2-7; 7 bases are a match to TRBD2. The J segment lost 4 bases and the V segment lost 4 bases, leaving 8 bases of the junction unmatched. The CDR3 has 14 amino acids. The V gene's germline CDR1 is SGHRS and CDR2 YFSETQ. The CDR3 DNA is TGCGCCAGCAGCGCTAGCGGACTCGCTTACGAGCAGTACTTC. As protein: CASSASGLAYEQYF.

The chain links TRBV2 to TRBJ1-3; D gene unclear. CDR1 SNHLY and CDR2 FYNNEI come from the germline V gene. The V and J ends lost 3 bases and 9 bases respectively, with 15 bases between them. The CDR3 contains 14 residues. In DNA form, the CDR3 reads TGTGCCAGCAGTGATCCCGGGTTTGGTGGCACCATATATTTT. Protein sequence: CASSDPGFGGTIYF.

Here the CDR3 reads CASSYGQSPGNTIYF. CDR3 nucleotides: TGTGCCAGCAGTTACGGACAGAGTCCTGGAAACACCATATATTTT. The chain recombines TRBV6-5 with TRBJ1-3, with a tentative D call TRBD1 (6 bases). The ends were cut back, 2 bases at V and 2 bases at J, with 10 bases in the middle. The CDR3 is made up of 15 amino acids. The germline gives CDR1 MNHEY, CDR2 SVGAGI.

The chain carries TRBV4-3 and TRBJ1-6; D is uncertain. Trimming pared 1 base from V and 8 bases from J, leaving 6 bases between. Germline V lookup: CDR1 LGHNA, CDR2 YSLEER. This CDR3 has 13 residues. CDR3 loop: CASSQAGYSPLHF. The CDR3 region has the DNA TGCGCCAGCAGCCAAGCCGGTTATTCACCCCTCCACTTT.

CDR3 sequence reads: CAISVGSGDGYTF. The CDR3 DNA sequence: TGTGCCATCAGTGTCGGCAGCGGAGATGGCTACACCTTC. The chain uses TRBV10-3 and TRBJ1-2; D remains unclear. Deletions cut 4 bases from V and 6 bases from J, with 12 bases between. The CDR3 covers 13 residues. The germline CDR1 and CDR2 sequences are ENHRY and SYGVKD.

This clone was seen a few times. The chain has TRBV4-2 and TRBJ2-7; a possible D gene is TRBD2 (6 bases). Germline CDR1 and CDR2: LGHNA and YNFKEQ. This CDR3 is 16 amino acids long. V was shortened by 0 bases and J by 2 bases, with 14 bases between the two germline ends. Here the CDR3 DNA reads TGTGCCAGCAGCCAAGATTCCGGGAGAGATCCCTACGAGCAGTACTTC. Its protein is CASSQDSGRDPYEQYF.

V gene TRBV2 combines with J gene TRBJ2-5, with D possibly matching TRBD1 (6 bases). The CDR3 length is 16 residues. CDR1 is SNHLY, CDR2 FYNNEI, per germline. Trimming pared 1 base from V and 5 bases from J, leaving 17 bases between. CDR3 sequence reads: CASSEGTAIVVETQYF. The CDR3 DNA sequence: TGTGCCAGCAGTGAAGGGACAGCCATCGTCGTTGAGACCCAGTACTTC. Full variable domain (missing parts from reference TRBV2 and TRBJ2-5): EPEVTQTPSHQVTQMGQEVILRCVPISNHLYFYWYRQILGQKVEFLVSFYNNEISEKSEIFDDQFSVERPDGSNFTLKIRSTKLEDSAMYFCASSEGTAIVVETQYFGPGTRLLVL.

This chain connects TRBV11-2 to TRBJ1-1; no definite D call. Trimming stripped 2 bases from V and 6 bases from J, with 10 bases between. Germline CDR1 and CDR2: SGHAT and FQNNGV. The CDR3 sequence is 13 residues long. The CDR3 coding sequence is TGTGCCAGCAGCTTATCCATGGGCGCTGAAGCTTTCTTT. It codes for CASSLSMGAEAFF.

The chain is built from TRBV5-1 and TRBJ2-1, with 10 bases lining up with TRBD2. The V and J ends lost 4 bases and 2 bases, in that order; junction bases with no gene match: 9. CDR1 is SGHRS and CDR2 is YFSETQ in the germline V gene. This CDR3 contains 17 residues. The CDR3 bases are TGCGCCAGCAGCCCGATAGTACTAGCGGGGACCTACAATGAGCAGTTCTTC. This encodes CASSPIVLAGTYNEQFF.

This clone came up a few times. The J gene is TRBJ2-1, the V gene TRBV7-9; maybe TRBD2 (5 bases). The CDR3 consists of 13 residues. CDR1 and CDR2 from the germline V gene are SEHNR and FQNEAQ (reference sequence). Trimming took 1 base from V and 9 from J, leaving 10 bases between them. CDR3 in DNA: TGTGCCAGCAGCTTAGGAAGTGCGGGTGAGCAGTTCTTC. It codes for CASSLGSAGEQFF.

This clone appeared once. V and J are TRBV6-4 and TRBJ2-2; maybe TRBD1 (5 bases). Trimming took 6 bases from V and 4 from J, leaving 12 bases between them. Germline-derived CDR1 and CDR2 are MRHNA and SNTAGT. The CDR3 spans 14 residues. In DNA form, the CDR3 reads TGTGCCAGCAGAACCGACAGAACCACCGGGGAGCTGTTTTTT. As protein: CASRTDRTTGELFF.

The table lists this clone with a few counts. Here the CDR3 reads CASRTRSGAEAFF. The CDR3 DNA reads TGTGCCAGCAGAACTCGGTCGGGGGCTGAAGCTTTCTTT. V and J are TRBV28 and TRBJ1-1, with TRBD1 as a possible D gene (5 bases). This CDR3 has 13 residues. Trimming stripped 6 bases from V and 6 bases from J, with 14 bases between. Looked up from germline, CDR1 is MDHEN and CDR2 is SYDVKM. The entire variable domain, with the rest obtained from reference TRBV28 and TRBJ1-1, is as follows: DVKVTQSSRYLVKRTGEKVFLECVQDMDHENMFWYRQDPGLGLRLIYFSYDVKMKEKGDIPEGYSVSREKKERFSLILESASTNQTSMYLCASRTRSGAEAFFGQGTRLTVV.

This chain connects TRBV5-6 to TRBJ1-1; D remains unclear. The V gene's germline CDR1 is SGHDT and CDR2 YYEEEE. V lost 0 bases to trimming and J lost 10 bases, with 25 bases between them. This CDR3 comprises 17 residues. CDR3: CASSLGGMSAFLQGAFF. The CDR3 DNA sequence: TGTGCCAGCAGCTTGGGAGGGATGTCGGCTTTCCTACAAGGAGCTTTCTTT. Full variable domain (remainder filled in from reference TRBV5-6 and TRBJ1-1): DAGVTQSPTHLIKTRGQQVTLRCSPKSGHDTVSWYQQALGQGPQFIFQYYEEEERQRGNFPDRFSGHQFPNYSSELNVNALLLGDSALYLCASSLGGMSAFLQGAFFGQGTRLTVV.

The chain employs TRBV10-3 and TRBJ2-5; 8 bases line up with TRBD2. The CDR3 sequence is 14 residues long. The V gene's germline CDR1 is ENHRY and CDR2 SYGVKD. Unmatched junction bases numbered 9, after V lost 8 bases and J lost 4 bases. DNA for the CDR3: TGTGCCATCGGGGGAGGACGGGGGGGAGAGACCCAGTACTTC. Translated: CAIGGGRGGETQYF.

The V and J genes are TRBV6-1 and TRBJ1-1, with 7 positions matching TRBD1. V lost 6 bases to trimming and J lost 4 bases; unmatched junction nucleotides: 5. The CDR3 consists of 13 residues. The germline CDR1 and CDR2 sequences are MNHNS and SASEGT. The CDR3, as DNA: TGTGCCAGCAGAGACAGGGATGGCACTGAAGCTTTCTTT. As protein: CASRDRDGTEAFF.